Each of the 21 T cell receptor beta chains below was sequenced from the same sample in a study of T cells in Graves' hyperthyroidism and ophthalmopathy. Amplification of TCR beta CDR3 regions was performed using RNA transcripts as template. First-round RT-PCR targeting the TCR CDR3 was performed with the HTBI primer set. Each CDR3 protein gets one entry after TCRdb re-called the multiplex PCR reads with MiXCR. This sample has about 560,000 distinct CDR3 sequences, with more than 45% found just once. Sample: peripheral blood or thyroid tissue (not recorded which). All receptors derive from a woman in her late teens or twenties with Graves' hyperthyroidism.

This sequence joins TRBV7-2 and TRBJ1-5; the D gene is possibly TRBD1 (6 bases). CDR1 is SGHTA and CDR2 is FQGNSA in the germline V gene. This CDR3 has 13 residues. Between the trimmed V and J ends, which lost 4 bases and 11 bases, there was a span of 15 bases. The CDR3 loop is CASSSTRQVSQHF. For the CDR3, the DNA is TGTGCCAGCAGCTCAACTAGACAGGTTTCCCAGCATTTT.

The chain joins TRBV19 to TRBJ2-7; 11 bases line up with TRBD2. The CDR3 spans 16 residues. V dropped 3 bases and J dropped 4; count of bases not matched to a gene: 8. Germline V gene lookup returns CDR1 LNHDA and CDR2 SQIVND (reference sequence). CDR3 amino acids: CASSIIRTSGLYEQYF. Here the CDR3 DNA reads TGTGCCAGTAGTATTATAAGGACTAGCGGGCTTTACGAGCAGTACTTC.

The genes are TRBV20-1 and TRBJ1-5; 10 bases match TRBD1. V was clipped by 1 base and J by 6 bases; unmatched bases: 3. The CDR3 totals 14 residues. Germline CDR1 DFQATT, CDR2 SNEGSKA (reference sequence). In DNA form, the CDR3 reads TGCAGTGCTAGAGCGGGACAGGGGTCTCAGCCCCAGCATTTT. It yields the protein CSARAGQGSQPQHF.

As concerns this clonotype: A much more abundant neighbour one base away suggests this may be a read error. V is TRBV11-1 and J is TRBJ2-7; D gene uncertain. Germline CDR1 is SGHAT and CDR2 is FQDESV (reference sequence). The CDR3 is 11 residues long. CDR3 in DNA: TGTACCAGCAGCCCCTCATCGGTGCAGTACTTC. Protein sequence: CTSSPSSVQYF.

Here the CDR3 reads CSARLTGLAGRDEQYF. In DNA, the CDR3 is TGCAGTGCTAGATTGACGGGACTAGCGGGACGAGACGAGCAGTACTTC. The chain employs TRBV20-1 and TRBJ2-7; 13 positions agree with TRBD2. CDR3 length: 16 residues. The ends lost 2 bases at V and 5 bases at J; junction bases unmatched: 9. Germline CDR1 DFQATT, CDR2 SNEGSKA (reference sequence).

Comments on this clonotype: Being one base from a much bigger clone, this may be a read error. The rearrangement joins TRBV11-1 to TRBJ1-2; D is possibly TRBD1 (5 bases). The CDR3 spans 16 residues. Germline-derived CDR1 and CDR2 are SGHAT and FQDESV (reference sequence). With 0 bases removed from V and 3 bases from J, the gap between germline ends came to 14 bases. DNA of the CDR3: TGTGCCAGCAGCTTAGCACTGGCCGTGGGGGACTATGGCTACACCTTC. It yields the protein CASSLALAVGDYGYTF.

This chain uses TRBV7-9 with TRBJ2-5, with D possibly TRBD2 on 5 matching bases. CDR1 and CDR2 (germline): SEHNR, FQNEAQ (reference sequence). The CDR3 runs 13 residues. Trimming left V 2 bases short and J 9 bases short, with 13 bases between. CDR3 nucleotides: TGTGCCAGCAGCTTAAGGACTCCCAAGTCCCAGTACTTC. Protein product: CASSLRTPKSQYF.

This chain uses TRBV24-1 with TRBJ2-7, with D perhaps TRBD2 (7 bases). V was trimmed by 4 bases and J by 3 bases, leaving 18 bases between them. The germline CDR1 and CDR2 sequences are KGHDR and SFDVKD. There are 16 residues in the CDR3. CDR3 loop: CATSDPGGRGGYEQYF. DNA of the CDR3: TGTGCCACCAGTGACCCCGGGGGGAGAGGGGGCTACGAGCAGTACTTC.

This chain connects TRBV14 to TRBJ2-3; a weak D match, TRBD2 (6 bases). CDR1 is SGHDN, CDR2 FVKESK, per germline. The CDR3 runs 15 residues. Trimming removed 4 bases from V and 2 bases from J, with 13 bases in between. The DNA for the CDR3 is TGTGCCAGCAGCCCTCGGGGGATCCTCACAGATACGCAGTATTTT. The encoded protein is CASSPRGILTDTQYF.

J is TRBJ2-5 and V is TRBV6-5; the match to TRBD1 covers 11 bases. The length of the CDR3 is 13 residues. J lost 11 bases, V lost 5 bases, and 7 bases had no gene match. CDR1 and CDR2 (germline): MNHEY, SVGAGI. The CDR3 DNA reads as TGTGCCAGCAGTAGGACAGGGGGCATGGCTCAGTACTTC. As protein: CASSRTGGMAQYF.

In the case of this clonotype: Given a much more abundant clone one base away, this may be a read error. V usage is TRBV2 and J usage is TRBJ1-6; 9 positions agree with TRBD1. CDR3 length equals 15 residues. CDR1 is SNHLY and CDR2 is FYNNEI in the germline V gene. The CDR3, as DNA: TGTGCCAGCAGTGGCCCGGGACAGGGTAATTCACCCCCCCACTTT. This sequence encodes CASSGPGQGNSPPHF.

This clonotype was detected once. At one end, the junction sequence differs from germline, possibly due to a read error. This chain uses TRBV5-1 with TRBJ2-2; 9 bases match TRBD1. The germline CDR1 and CDR2 sequences are SGHRS and YFSETQ. CDR3 size: 11 residues. The CDR3 DNA is TGCGCCAGCAGCTACCTGGGGGGACAGGGTTTT. It encodes CASSYLGGQGF.

Note on this clonotype: One end of the junction varies from germline; a read error may be responsible. The chain joins TRBV29-1 to TRBJ2-2, with 12 bases fitting TRBD1. CDR3 length: 10 amino acids. In germline, CDR1 is SQVTM, CDR2 ANQGSEA. CDR3 DNA sequence: TGCAGCGCTTGGGACAGGGGGCTGCTTTTT. Residues: CSAWDRGLLF.

The table lists this clonotype with many counts. The chain employs TRBV7-9 and TRBJ2-6; no clear D gene. The CDR3 is made up of 15 amino acids. Germline V gene data show CDR1 as SEHNR and CDR2 as FQNEAQ (reference sequence). V was shortened by 1 base and J by 0 bases, with 4 bases between the two germline ends. The CDR3 sequence: CASSLGLSGANVLTF. The CDR3 DNA sequence: TGTGCCAGCAGCTTAGGCCTCTCTGGGGCCAACGTCCTGACTTTC.

The sample holds a few counts of this clonotype. This sequence joins TRBV19 and TRBJ2-7; D unresolved. The CDR3 has 13 residues. Germline V lookup: CDR1 LNHDA, CDR2 SQIVND (reference sequence). V was shortened by 5 bases and J by 1 base, with 9 bases between the two germline ends. The CDR3 is CASSWDPSYEQYF. The DNA for the CDR3 is TGTGCCAGTAGTTGGGATCCATCCTACGAGCAGTACTTC.

On this clonotype itself: A much bigger clone sits one base away, suggesting this may be a read error. The chain couples TRBV20-1 to TRBJ2-5; D is perhaps TRBD2 (6 bases). The CDR3 contains 13 residues. Germline lookup yields CDR1 DFQATT and CDR2 SNEGSKA (reference sequence). Trimming left V 1 base short and J 2 bases short, with 8 bases between. The DNA of the CDR3 is TGCAGTGCTAGAGCCGCGGGGCAAGAGACCCAGTACTTC. Its protein is CSARAAGQETQYF.

With respect to this clonotype: The DNA is omitted, as the CDR3 cannot be located on it reliably, and the CDR3 follows TCRdb's listing. The chain carries TRBV7-9 and TRBJ1-5. Counting both end residues, the CDR3 totals 20 amino acids. The germline gives CDR1 SEHNR, CDR2 FQNEAQ (reference sequence). This CDR3 reads CASSIYLCSVGQAHSGPQHF.

This chain joins TRBV7-2 and TRBJ1-3, with a tentative D call TRBD1 (6 bases). This CDR3 has 15 amino acids. The V and J ends lost 5 bases and 4 bases respectively, with 15 bases between them. Germline V gene data show CDR1 as SGHTA and CDR2 as FQGNSA. The CDR3 nucleotides are TGTACCAGCAGCCTATTCACAGGGACCGGAAACACCATATATTTT. Translation: CTSSLFTGTGNTIYF. Full variable domain (remainder filled in from reference TRBV7-2 and TRBJ1-3): GAGVSQSPSNKVTEKGKDVELRCDPISGHTALYWYRQSLGQGLEFLIYFQGNSAPDKSGLPSDRFSAERTGGSVSTLTIQRTQQEDSAVYLCTSSLFTGTGNTIYFGEGSWLTVV.

The rearrangement uses TRBV29-1 and TRBJ1-2; 8 bases are shared with TRBD1. The CDR3 is 15 residues long. CDR1 is SQVTM, CDR2 ANQGSEA, per germline. The V and J ends lost 4 bases and 4 bases, in that order; junction bases with no gene match: 11. The CDR3 DNA is TGCAGCGTTGGGCACCAGTCAGGGGGCTTCTATGGCTACACCTTC. It specifies CSVGHQSGGFYGYTF.

The table lists this clonotype with many counts. The chain employs TRBV7-9 and TRBJ1-3; D perhaps matches TRBD1 (5 bases). V was cut by 5 bases and J by 2 bases, with 10 bases left in between. The CDR3 consists of 14 residues. The V gene's germline CDR1 is SEHNR and CDR2 FQNEAQ (reference sequence). The CDR3 region is CASSIGEPGNTIYF. The CDR3 coding sequence is TGTGCCAGCAGCATAGGGGAACCTGGAAACACCATATATTTT.

The chain recombines TRBV20-1 with TRBJ2-7; D not certain. The V end was cut by 2 bases, the J end by 4 bases, with 15 bases between. Germline CDR1 DFQATT, CDR2 SNEGSKA (reference sequence). This CDR3 contains 14 residues. CDR3 in DNA: TGCAGTGCTAGATCCGCGGAGAGAGGTTACGAGCAGTACTTC. Translating it yields CSARSAERGYEQYF.